This T cell receptor (beta chain) was profiled in a study of spatial heterogeneity in lung cancer. Turning to the study itself: Samples were obtained from approximately 72 donors, all untreated early-stage non-small cell lung cancer patients.

A single record per CDR3 protein comes from TCRdb applying MiXCR to the 5' RACE reads. Among 40,000 to 50,000 distinct CDR3 sequences listed, about 11% were seen once. With V trimmed by 1 base and J by 1 base, 14 bases remained unmatched. The CDR3 is made up of 20 amino acids. The V gene's germline CDR1 is MGHRA and CDR2 YSYEKL. As for time point: blood at routine non-recurrence follow-up after resection. Whole RNA obtained from tumor, nontumor lung or frozen PBMC underwent sequencing without sorting. This clonotype occurred a few times. The rearrangement joins TRBV4-1 to TRBJ2-7, with 12 bases aligning to TRBD2. This clonotype originated in a female donor with early-stage non-small cell lung cancer. Sequenced here: PBMCs, sampled at follow-up. As DNA, the CDR3 is TGCGCCAGCAGCCAAGTAGGTCTAGCGGGGGGGACCCCTCATTCCTACGAGCAGTACTTC. This gives the protein CASSQVGLAGGTPHSYEQYF.